This TCR beta chain derives from a study of T cell repertoires in cytomegalovirus infection. Study in general: CMV infection plus the matching HLA type was flagged by public TCR beta signatures.

As for this clonotype: Its target is not known.

CDR1 and CDR2 (germline): SQVTM, ANQGSEA. The CDR3 extends over 14 amino acids. V was trimmed by 4 bases and J by 3 bases, leaving 15 bases between them. TCRdb passed the reads through MiXCR, listing each CDR3 protein once. In the table there are about 180,000 distinct CDR3 sequences, roughly an eighth of which are singletons. Study outcomes and limitations: The cumulative frequency of public TCR beta families distinguished individuals who carried CMV together with the relevant HLA. There were HLA-C-restricted CMV-specific TCR beta clonotypes dominating the ex vivo response.

The sequenced sample consisted of PBMCs. The sequence was collected from a human donor in good health (CMV status not recorded). Some clones in this sample may be carry-over from other donors' samples. The gene calls are TRBV29-1 and TRBJ1-1; D is uncertain. CDR3 DNA: TGCAGCGTTGCAACTCTCACACGGGACACTGAAGCTTTCTTT. Its protein is CSVATLTRDTEAFF.